This T cell receptor (beta chain) came from a study of molecular identifiers for immune sequencing clone quantification. On the study more broadly: Replicates split RNA from approximately 22,000 or 94,000 naive CD8 cells five ways, and the researchers sequenced four portions. Overall study results and limits: Effector cells kept over 98% of their molecules in clones above 20 RNA copies, while naive cells kept under 1% there.

Preparation of naive CD8 libraries involved about 19,000 to 1,100,000 sorted cells and 10%, 30% or 50% RNA. Sorted naive CD8 T cells were those defined as CD8+CD4-CCR7+CD45RA+. CDR1 is MNHEY, CDR2 SVGAGI, per germline. Deletions cut 6 bases from V and 5 bases from J, with 13 bases between. The CDR3 consists of 14 residues. TCRdb processed the PCR reads anew with MiXCR; each CDR3 protein has one entry. Among some 680,000 distinct CDR3 sequences listed, about 25% were seen once. Regarding this clonotype: The antigen is undetermined.

The TCR originated in a human donor in good health. Some libraries in this study had Jurkat cell RNA spiked in. The material sequenced was naive CD8+ T cells from blood, with Jurkat cell RNA spiked in. Subset described: FACS-sorted CD8+CD4-CCR7+CD45RA+ naive T cells. V usage is TRBV6-5 and J usage is TRBJ2-2; D not certain. CDR3 amino acids: CASSSYAGTGELFF. CDR3 coding DNA: TGTGCCAGCAGCTCGTACGCTGGAACCGGGGAGCTGTTTTTT.